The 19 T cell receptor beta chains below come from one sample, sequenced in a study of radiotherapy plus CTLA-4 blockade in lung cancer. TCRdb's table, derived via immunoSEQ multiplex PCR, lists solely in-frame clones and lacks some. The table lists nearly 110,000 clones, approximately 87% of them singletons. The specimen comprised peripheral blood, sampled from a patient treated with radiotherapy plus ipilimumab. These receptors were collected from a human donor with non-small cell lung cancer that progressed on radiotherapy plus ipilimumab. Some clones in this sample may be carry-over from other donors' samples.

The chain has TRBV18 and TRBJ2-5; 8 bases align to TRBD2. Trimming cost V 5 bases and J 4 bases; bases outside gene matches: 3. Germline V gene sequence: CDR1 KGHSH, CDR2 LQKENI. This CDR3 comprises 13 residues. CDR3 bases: TGTGCCAGCTCATCGGGGGGGTCAGAGACCCAGTACTTC. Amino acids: CASSSGGSETQYF.

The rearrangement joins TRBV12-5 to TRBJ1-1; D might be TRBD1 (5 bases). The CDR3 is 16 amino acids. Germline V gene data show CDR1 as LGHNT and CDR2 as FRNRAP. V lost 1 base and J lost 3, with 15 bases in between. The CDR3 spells CASGLGVGGPDTEAFF. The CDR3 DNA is TGTGCTAGTGGTTTGGGGGTCGGGGGACCCGACACTGAAGCTTTCTTT. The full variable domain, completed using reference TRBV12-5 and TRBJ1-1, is DARVTQTPRHKVTEMGQEVTMRCQPILGHNTVFWYRQTMMQGLELLAYFRNRAPLDDSGMPKDRFSAEMPDATLATLKIQPSEPRDSAVYFCASGLGVGGPDTEAFFGQGTRLTVV.

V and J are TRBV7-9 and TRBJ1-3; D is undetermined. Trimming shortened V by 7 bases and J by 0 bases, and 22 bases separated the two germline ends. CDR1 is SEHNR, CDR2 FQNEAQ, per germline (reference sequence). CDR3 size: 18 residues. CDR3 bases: TGTGCCAGCACCCGGAGGAAGTTACAGTATGACTCTGGAAACACCATATATTTT. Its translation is CASTRRKLQYDSGNTIYF.

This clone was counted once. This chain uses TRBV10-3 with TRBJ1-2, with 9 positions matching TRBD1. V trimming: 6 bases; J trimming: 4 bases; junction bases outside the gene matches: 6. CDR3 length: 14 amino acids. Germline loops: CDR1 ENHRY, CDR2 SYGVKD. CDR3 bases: TGTGCCATCAGCCCGGGACAGGGAATCTATGGCTACACCTTC. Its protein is CAISPGQGIYGYTF.

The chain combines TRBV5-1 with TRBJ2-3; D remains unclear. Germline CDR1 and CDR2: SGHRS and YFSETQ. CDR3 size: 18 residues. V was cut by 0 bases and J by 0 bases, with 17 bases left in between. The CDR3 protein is CASSLGPTASFSTDTQYF. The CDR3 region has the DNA TGCGCCAGCAGCTTGGGCCCTACGGCTTCTTTTAGCACAGATACGCAGTATTTT. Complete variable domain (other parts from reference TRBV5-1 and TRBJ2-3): KAGVTQTPRYLIKTRGQQVTLSCSPISGHRSVSWYQQTPGQGLQFLFEYFSETQRNKGNFPGRFSGRQFSNSRSEMNVSTLELGDSALYLCASSLGPTASFSTDTQYFGPGTRLTVL.

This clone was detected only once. The CDR3: CASSLGTANYGYTF. In DNA, the CDR3 is TGCGCCAGCAGCCTCGGGACAGCTAACTATGGCTACACCTTC. The V gene is TRBV5-1, the J gene TRBJ1-2; TRBD1 matches 7 bases. Germline V gives CDR1 SGHRS, CDR2 YFSETQ. The CDR3 is 14 residues long. J was trimmed by 0 bases and V by 4 bases; bases with no gene match: 3.

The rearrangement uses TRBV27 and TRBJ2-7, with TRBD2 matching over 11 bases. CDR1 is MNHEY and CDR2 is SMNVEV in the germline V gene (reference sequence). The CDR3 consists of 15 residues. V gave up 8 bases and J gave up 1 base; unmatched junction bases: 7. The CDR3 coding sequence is TGTGCCAGCCGAAACCTAGCGGGGGGTTCCTACGAGCAGTACTTC. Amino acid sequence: CASRNLAGGSYEQYF.

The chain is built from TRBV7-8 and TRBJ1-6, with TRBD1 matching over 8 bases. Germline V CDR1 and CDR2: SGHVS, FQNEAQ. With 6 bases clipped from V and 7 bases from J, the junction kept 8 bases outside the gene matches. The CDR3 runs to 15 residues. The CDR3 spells CASSSPGGGNSPLHF. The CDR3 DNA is TGTGCCAGCAGTTCTCCAGGGGGCGGAAATTCACCCCTCCACTTT.

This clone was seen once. The DNA of the CDR3 is TGTGCCAGCAGACGGGACAGGGCGAACACCGGGGAGCTGTTTTTT. Protein sequence: CASRRDRANTGELFF. This chain connects TRBV6-1 to TRBJ2-2, with 9 bases lining up with TRBD1. Germline V gene lookup returns CDR1 MNHNS and CDR2 SASEGT. The junction had 2 bases not matched to a gene; V was cut back by 6 bases and J by 0 bases. The CDR3 spans 15 residues.

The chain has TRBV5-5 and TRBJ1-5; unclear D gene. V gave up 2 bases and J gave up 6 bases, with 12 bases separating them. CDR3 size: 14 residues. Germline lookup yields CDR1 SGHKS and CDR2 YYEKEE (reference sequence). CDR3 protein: CASSFRPVGQPQHF. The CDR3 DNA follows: TGTGCCAGCAGCTTTAGGCCAGTGGGTCAGCCCCAGCATTTT.

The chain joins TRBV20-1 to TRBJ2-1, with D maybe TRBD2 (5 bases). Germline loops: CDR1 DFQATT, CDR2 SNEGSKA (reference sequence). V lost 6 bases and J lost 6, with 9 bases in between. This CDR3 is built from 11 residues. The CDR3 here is CSASRGNEQFF. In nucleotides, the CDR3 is TGCAGTGCGTCCCGGGGCAATGAGCAGTTCTTC.

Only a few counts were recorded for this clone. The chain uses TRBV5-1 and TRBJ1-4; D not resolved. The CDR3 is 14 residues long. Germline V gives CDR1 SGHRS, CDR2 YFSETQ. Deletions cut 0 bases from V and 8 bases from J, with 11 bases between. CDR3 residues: CASSLVGPQEKLFF. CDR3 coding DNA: TGCGCCAGCAGCTTGGTTGGGCCACAAGAAAAACTGTTTTTT. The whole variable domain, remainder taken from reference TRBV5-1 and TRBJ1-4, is KAGVTQTPRYLIKTRGQQVTLSCSPISGHRSVSWYQQTPGQGLQFLFEYFSETQRNKGNFPGRFSGRQFSNSRSEMNVSTLELGDSALYLCASSLVGPQEKLFFGSGTQLSVL.

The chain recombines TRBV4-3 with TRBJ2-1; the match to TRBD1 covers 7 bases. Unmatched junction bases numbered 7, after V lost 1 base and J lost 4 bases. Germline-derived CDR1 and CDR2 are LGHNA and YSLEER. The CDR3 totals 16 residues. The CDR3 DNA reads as TGCGCCAGCAGCCAAGCCCGGGACAGCCGATACAATGAGCAGTTCTTC. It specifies CASSQARDSRYNEQFF.

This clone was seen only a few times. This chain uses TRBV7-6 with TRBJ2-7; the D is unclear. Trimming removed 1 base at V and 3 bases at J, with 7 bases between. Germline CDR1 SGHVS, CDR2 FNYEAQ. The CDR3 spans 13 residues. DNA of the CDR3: TGTGCCAGCAGCTTAGGGCTACGCTACGAGCAGTACTTC. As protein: CASSLGLRYEQYF.

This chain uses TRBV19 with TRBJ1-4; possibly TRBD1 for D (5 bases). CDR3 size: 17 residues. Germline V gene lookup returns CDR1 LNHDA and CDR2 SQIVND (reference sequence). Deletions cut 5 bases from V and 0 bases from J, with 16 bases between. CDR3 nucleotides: TGTGCCAGTAGTCCCTTCGGACATCTTGCAACTAATGAAAAACTGTTTTTT. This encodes CASSPFGHLATNEKLFF.

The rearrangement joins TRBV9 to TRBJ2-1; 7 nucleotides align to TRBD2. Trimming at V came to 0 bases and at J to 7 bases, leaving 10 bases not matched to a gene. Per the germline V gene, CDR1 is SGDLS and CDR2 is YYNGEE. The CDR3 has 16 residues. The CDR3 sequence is CASSVGAGPGVNEQFF. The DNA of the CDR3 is TGTGCCAGCAGCGTAGGAGCGGGACCGGGTGTGAATGAGCAGTTCTTC.

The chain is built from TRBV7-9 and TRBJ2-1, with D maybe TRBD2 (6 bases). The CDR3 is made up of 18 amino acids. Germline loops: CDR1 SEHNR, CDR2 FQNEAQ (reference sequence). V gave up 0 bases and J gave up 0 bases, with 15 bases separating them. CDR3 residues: CASSLASRGLSSYNEQFF. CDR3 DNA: TGTGCCAGCAGCTTAGCGTCCCGGGGGTTAAGCTCCTACAATGAGCAGTTCTTC.

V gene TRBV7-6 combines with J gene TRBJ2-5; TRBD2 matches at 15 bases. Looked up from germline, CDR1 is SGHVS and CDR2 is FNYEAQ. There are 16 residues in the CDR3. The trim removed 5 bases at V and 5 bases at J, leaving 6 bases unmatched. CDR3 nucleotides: TGTGCCAGCAGCCCCGGGACTAGCGGGGGGTTTGAGACCCAGTACTTC. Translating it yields CASSPGTSGGFETQYF.

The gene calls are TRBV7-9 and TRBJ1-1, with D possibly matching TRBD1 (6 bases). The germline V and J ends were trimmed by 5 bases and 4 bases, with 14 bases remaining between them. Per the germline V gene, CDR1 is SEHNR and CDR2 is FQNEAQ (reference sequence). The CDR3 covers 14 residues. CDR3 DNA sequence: TGTGCCAGCAGCCCGGCGGGGGCTGGCACTGAAGCTTTCTTT. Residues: CASSPAGAGTEAFF.